This T cell receptor (beta chain) was sequenced for a study of blood T cell repertoires in COVID-19. Study overall: Spain, Italy and the United States supplied samples that represented acute and convalescent COVID-19. T cells, B-cell-depleted T cells, or PBMCs supplied cDNA or gDNA.

Original handling: Amplification of reference gene primers provided the estimated nucleated cell counts. Produced via immunoSEQ multiplex PCR; TCRdb's table is partial and in-frame only. D and trimming were read from the DNA, whereas the V and J calls and clone size are those reported in that table. The profile covers around 20,000 clones, with just under 90% appearing a single time and over 8.5% taken by the ten largest. The germline CDR1 and CDR2 sequences are SGHRS and YFSETQ. CDR3 length: 16 residues. V gave up 2 bases and J gave up 0 bases, with 11 bases separating them. The sequenced sample consisted of peripheral blood. This receptor was obtained from a human donor in a cohort sampled during active COVID-19. The chain links TRBV5-1 to TRBJ1-4; a possible D gene is TRBD1 (6 bases). The CDR3 sequence: CASSLAQGATNEKLFF. The DNA of the CDR3 is TGCGCCAGCAGCTTAGCACAGGGTGCAACTAATGAAAAACTGTTTTTT.